These 29 T cell receptor beta chains were sequenced from one sample in a study of T cell responses to AZD1222 COVID-19 vaccine. Data came from immunoSEQ multiplex PCR; TCRdb stores just in-frame clones and leaves some out. The table includes roughly 100,000 clones, 92% detected once. The material was peripheral blood, obtained on day 0 of AZD1222 vaccination. The receptors here all came from an adult in good health.

The chain employs TRBV30 and TRBJ1-2; 8 nucleotides line up with TRBD1. This CDR3 region has 16 residues. Per germline, CDR1 GTSNPN and CDR2 SVGIG (reference sequence). Germline trimming cut 5 bases from V and 8 bases from J; bases unmatched to any gene: 19. This CDR3 reads CAWAIKGSGQAGGYTF. DNA of the CDR3: TGTGCCTGGGCGATAAAAGGCTCGGGACAGGCGGGAGGCTACACCTTC. The entire variable domain, with the rest obtained from reference TRBV30 and TRBJ1-2, is as follows: SQTIHQWPATLVQPVGSPLSLECTVEGTSNPNLYWYRQAAGRGLQLLFYSVGIGQISSEVPQNLSASRPQDRQFILSSKKLLLSDSGFYLCAWAIKGSGQAGGYTFGSGTRLTVV.

The chain couples TRBV19 to TRBJ2-1; D unresolved. From germline, CDR1 is LNHDA and CDR2 SQIVND (reference sequence). The CDR3 spans 14 residues. Trimming removed 6 bases at V and 12 bases at J, with 21 bases between. CDR3 sequence reads: CASSQRTDQNRQFF. The CDR3 DNA reads TGTGCCAGTAGCCAAAGGACGGATCAGAATCGGCAGTTCTTC.

The rearrangement uses TRBV19 and TRBJ1-1; 10 nucleotides agree with TRBD1. CDR3 length: 14 residues. Germline lookup yields CDR1 LNHDA and CDR2 SQIVND (reference sequence). The V gene end was trimmed by 4 bases and the J gene end by 5 bases; junction bases not matched to a gene: 4. The CDR3 protein is CASSRDRGRTEAFF. DNA of the CDR3: TGTGCCAGTAGTAGAGACAGGGGGCGTACTGAAGCTTTCTTT.

This clone has only one observation. The genes are TRBV2 and TRBJ1-2, with a possible D match to TRBD1 (6 bases). V shed 10 bases and J shed 5 bases, with 20 bases lying between them. Germline V gene sequence: CDR1 SNHLY, CDR2 FYNNEI. CDR3 length: 14 amino acids. The CDR3 protein is CATPPKGERYGYTF. The CDR3, as DNA: TGTGCCACCCCTCCTAAGGGGGAGAGGTATGGCTACACCTTC. Combining the CDR3 with reference TRBV2 and TRBJ1-2 gives the whole variable domain EPEVTQTPSHQVTQMGQEVILRCVPISNHLYFYWYRQILGQKVEFLVSFYNNEISEKSEIFDDQFSVERPDGSNFTLKIRSTKLEDSAMYFCATPPKGERYGYTFGSGTRLTVV.

The chain couples TRBV27 to TRBJ1-4, with D unresolved. V lost 5 bases and J lost 0, with 10 bases in between. Germline V gene sequence: CDR1 MNHEY, CDR2 SMNVEV (reference sequence). The CDR3 extends over 15 amino acids. CDR3 amino acids: CASSPYGATNEKLFF. The CDR3 DNA reads as TGTGCCAGCAGTCCCTATGGGGCAACTAATGAAAAACTGTTTTTT.

This chain links TRBV10-3 with TRBJ2-3; no clear D gene. Germline CDR1 and CDR2: ENHRY and SYGVKD. V was shortened by 3 bases and J by 0 bases, with 16 bases between the two germline ends. The CDR3 consists of 17 residues. Here the CDR3 DNA reads TGTGCCATCAGTGAAGGCGACCTCTCTATCAGCACAGATACGCAGTATTTT. Translating gives CAISEGDLSISTDTQYF.

Only one count was recorded for this clone. The chain uses TRBV18 and TRBJ2-7, with 11 nucleotides matching TRBD1. Trimming took 6 bases from V and 6 from J; bases not matched to a gene: 4. CDR3 length: 13 amino acids. Germline lookup yields CDR1 KGHSH and CDR2 LQKENI. CDR3 amino acids: CASSGTGGSEQYF. The CDR3 bases are TGTGCCAGCTCTGGGACAGGGGGGAGCGAGCAGTACTTC.

This sequence joins TRBV7-8 and TRBJ1-1, with D unclear. CDR1 is SGHVS and CDR2 is FQNEAQ in the germline V gene. The V end lost 2 bases, the J end lost 0 bases, and 19 bases lay between the germline ends. This CDR3 is 18 amino acids long. CDR3 region: CASSLSPLGGRMNTEAFF. CDR3 in DNA: TGTGCCAGCAGCTTAAGCCCCCTAGGAGGGAGGATGAACACTGAAGCTTTCTTT. The full variable domain, in which reference TRBV7-8 and TRBJ1-1 provide the parts outside the CDR3, is GAGVSQSPRYKVAKRGQDVALRCDPISGHVSLFWYQQALGQGPEFLTYFQNEAQLDKSGLPSDRFFAERPEGSVSTLKIQRTQQEDSAVYLCASSLSPLGGRMNTEAFFGQGTRLTVV.

The chain uses TRBV7-8 and TRBJ2-3, with 7 bases aligning to TRBD1. The V gene's germline CDR1 is SGHVS and CDR2 FQNEAQ. V shed 5 bases and J 4 bases; nucleotides not matched to a gene: 18. The length of the CDR3 is 18 residues. CDR3 loop: CASSETLRGPYSPDTQYF. DNA for the CDR3: TGTGCCAGCAGCGAAACATTGAGGGGGCCTTATTCTCCAGATACGCAGTATTTT.

This clone was seen once. J is TRBJ1-4 and V is TRBV11-2; no definite D call. Trimming stripped 1 base from V and 11 bases from J, with 11 bases between. The V gene's germline CDR1 is SGHAT and CDR2 FQNNGV. The CDR3 runs to 13 residues. The CDR3 region has the DNA TGTGCCAGCAGCTTAGTTGGTCTGGGGAAACTGTTTTTT. This gives the protein CASSLVGLGKLFF.

This clone was counted a few times. The CDR3, as DNA: TGTGCCAGCAGCCAAGGGAGAGGTTCAGTGTATTTT. Its protein is CASSQGRGSVYF. The chain combines TRBV3-1 (or the pseudogene TRBV3-2) with TRBJ2-3; the D is unclear. CDR3 length equals 12 residues. Trimming shortened V by 1 base and J by 14 bases, and 13 bases separated the two germline ends. CDR1 LGHDT and CDR2 YNNKEL come from the germline V gene (reference sequence).

This clone was counted a single time. The rearrangement joins TRBV2 to TRBJ1-5, with 7 bases identical to TRBD1. The ends lost 6 bases at V and 6 bases at J; junction bases unmatched: 8. Germline values: CDR1 SNHLY, CDR2 FYNNEI. This CDR3 region has 14 residues. CDR3 amino acids: CASRTTGSGQPQHF. CDR3 coding DNA: TGTGCCAGCAGGACGACAGGGAGTGGTCAGCCCCAGCATTTT. Looking up the rest from reference TRBV2 and TRBJ1-5 gives the full variable domain: EPEVTQTPSHQVTQMGQEVILRCVPISNHLYFYWYRQILGQKVEFLVSFYNNEISEKSEIFDDQFSVERPDGSNFTLKIRSTKLEDSAMYFCASRTTGSGQPQHFGDGTRLSIL.

This clone was observed once. The chain is built from TRBV29-1 and TRBJ1-6; 7 bases map to TRBD1. Germline lookup yields CDR1 SQVTM and CDR2 ANQGSEA. The CDR3 runs 14 residues. J was trimmed by 7 bases and V by 7 bases; bases with no gene match: 10. The CDR3 DNA sequence: TGCAGCGCCTCACTCGGACAGGACAATTCACCCCTCCACTTT. It yields the protein CSASLGQDNSPLHF.

The genes are TRBV9 and TRBJ2-2, with unresolved D. This CDR3 comprises 20 residues. Germline V lookup: CDR1 SGDLS, CDR2 YYNGEE. V was trimmed by 4 bases and J by 1 base, leaving 26 bases between them. This CDR3 reads CASSTHLLPPYTVNTGELFF. CDR3 DNA sequence: TGTGCCAGCAGCACCCACCTACTGCCGCCGTACACAGTGAACACCGGGGAGCTGTTTTTT.

The chain employs TRBV19 and TRBJ1-5, with D tentatively TRBD1 (6 bases). Germline V gene data show CDR1 as LNHDA and CDR2 as SQIVND (reference sequence). This CDR3 comprises 12 residues. V shed 7 bases and J shed 7 bases, with 11 bases lying between them. The CDR3 loop reads CASNKQGQPQHF. The CDR3 DNA sequence: TGTGCCAGTAATAAACAGGGCCAGCCCCAGCATTTT. Complete variable domain (other parts from reference TRBV19 and TRBJ1-5): DGGITQSPKYLFRKEGQNVTLSCEQNLNHDAMYWYRQDPGQGLRLIYYSQIVNDFQKGDIAEGYSVSREKKESFPLTVTSAQKNPTAFYLCASNKQGQPQHFGDGTRLSIL.

This clone was picked up one time. J is TRBJ2-7 and V is TRBV15; perhaps TRBD2 as D (6 bases). Germline-derived CDR1 and CDR2 are LNHNV and YYDKDF (reference sequence). Between the trimmed V and J ends, which lost 1 base and 4 bases, there was a span of 14 bases. The CDR3 consists of 15 residues. In DNA form, the CDR3 reads TGTGCCACCAGCAGAGGAGACCTGGCGGGGTACGAGCAGTACTTC. Its translation: CATSRGDLAGYEQYF. Full variable domain (rest looked up from reference TRBV15 and TRBJ2-7): DAMVIQNPRYQVTQFGKPVTLSCSQTLNHNVMYWYQQKSSQAPKLLFHYYDKDFNNEADTPDNFQSRRPNTSFCFLDIRSPGLGDTAMYLCATSRGDLAGYEQYFGPGTRLTVT.

V is TRBV28 and J is TRBJ1-5, with 8 bases identical to TRBD1. V lost 8 bases, J lost 7 bases, and 7 bases stayed unmatched. The germline CDR1 and CDR2 sequences are MDHEN and SYDVKM. This CDR3 is 13 amino acids long. CDR3 amino acids: CASLTGDRQPQHF. The CDR3 DNA sequence: TGTGCCAGCCTTACAGGGGACAGGCAGCCCCAGCATTTT.

CDR3: CASSKEEFSYEQYF. Here the CDR3 DNA reads TGTGCCAGCAGCAAAGAGGAGTTCTCTTACGAGCAGTACTTC. The chain links TRBV21-1 to TRBJ2-7; the table's D call TRBD2 went unverified against the DNA. TRBV21-1 is a pseudogene locus. The CDR3 runs to 14 residues.

The chain employs TRBV4-2 and TRBJ2-2; 12 bases agree with TRBD2. Germline V CDR1 and CDR2: LGHNA, YNFKEQ. The V segment lost 0 bases and the J segment 8 bases; nucleotides outside the gene matches: 7. The CDR3 is 17 residues long. CDR3 sequence: CASSQERVLAGGGELFF. The CDR3 DNA is TGTGCCAGCAGCCAAGAACGGGTTCTAGCGGGAGGGGGGGAGCTGTTTTTT.

This chain connects TRBV28 to TRBJ1-3, with D perhaps TRBD1 (5 bases). The CDR3 has 14 amino acids. Per the germline V gene, CDR1 is MDHEN and CDR2 is SYDVKM. V lost 2 bases to trimming and J lost 4 bases, with 9 bases between them. CDR3 nucleotides: TGTGCCAGCAGTTTAAGACAGAAAGGAAACACCATATATTTT. It codes for CASSLRQKGNTIYF.

V is TRBV27 and J is TRBJ2-5; D unclear. The V end was cut by 7 bases, the J end by 4 bases, with 19 bases between. CDR1 is MNHEY and CDR2 is SMNVEV in the germline V gene (reference sequence). There are 15 residues in the CDR3. The CDR3 region has the DNA TGTGCCAGCACTCCGAGATGGGGTATGATAGAGACCCAGTACTTC. It specifies CASTPRWGMIETQYF.

This sequence joins TRBV27 and TRBJ2-5, with 7 bases aligning to TRBD1. The junction had 8 bases not matched to a gene; V was cut back by 8 bases and J by 5 bases. There are 13 residues in the CDR3. Germline CDR1 is MNHEY and CDR2 is SMNVEV (reference sequence). As DNA, the CDR3 is TGTGCCAGCCGGAATAGGGGGCGGGAGACCCAGTACTTC. This translates into CASRNRGRETQYF.

The chain is built from TRBV7-9 and TRBJ1-4; tentative D call: TRBD1 (6 bases). Looked up from germline, CDR1 is SEHNR and CDR2 is FQNEAQ (reference sequence). The CDR3 loop spans 15 amino acids. V shed 7 bases and J shed 6 bases, with 18 bases lying between them. CDR3 protein: CASTKWGASDEKLFF. The CDR3 DNA reads as TGTGCCAGCACCAAATGGGGGGCGTCGGATGAAAAACTGTTTTTT. Complete variable domain (other parts from reference TRBV7-9 and TRBJ1-4): DTGVSQNPRHKITKRGQNVTFRCDPISEHNRLYWYRQTLGQGPEFLTYFQNEAQLEKSRLLSDRFSAERPKGSFSTLEIQRTEQGDSAMYLCASTKWGASDEKLFFGSGTQLSVL.

This clone was found once. This chain uses TRBV6-2 or TRBV6-3 with TRBJ2-7; TRBD2 might be the D (5 bases). From germline, CDR1 is MNHEY and CDR2 SVGEGT. The germline V and J ends were trimmed by 0 bases and 5 bases, with 14 bases remaining between them. CDR3 length: 15 residues. The CDR3 here is CASSYSRERMDEQYF. DNA for the CDR3: TGTGCCAGCAGTTACTCGAGGGAGAGGATGGACGAGCAGTACTTC.

This chain links TRBV5-5 with TRBJ1-1; TRBD1 might be the D (6 bases). CDR3 length: 18 residues. Trimming took 4 bases from V and 0 from J, leaving 22 bases between them. Germline assignment: CDR1 SGHKS and CDR2 YYEKEE (reference sequence). The CDR3 loop is CASSTTGAGRGVNTEAFF. In DNA form, the CDR3 reads TGTGCCAGCAGCACGACGGGGGCAGGGAGAGGGGTGAACACTGAAGCTTTCTTT.

Regarding this clone: Other DNA sequences in this specimen translate into the identical CDR3. The V gene is TRBV18, the J gene TRBJ1-4; D gene unclear. Trimming stripped 2 bases from V and 0 bases from J, with 4 bases between. This CDR3 is 14 amino acids long. Germline loops: CDR1 KGHSH, CDR2 LQKENI. The CDR3 DNA sequence: TGTGCCAGCTCACCAACAGCAACTAATGAAAAACTGTTTTTT. Translated, it gives CASSPTATNEKLFF.

The chain recombines TRBV4-2 with TRBJ1-2; D unclear. Looked up from germline, CDR1 is LGHNA and CDR2 is YNFKEQ. The CDR3 is 15 amino acids. V lost 0 bases to trimming and J lost 1 base, with 9 bases between them. The CDR3 nucleotides read TGTGCCAGCAGCCAAGATGGCGGACGTAACTATGGCTACACCTTC. Its protein is CASSQDGGRNYGYTF.

The chain recombines TRBV6-5 with TRBJ1-6; maybe TRBD1 (5 bases). The CDR3 contains 14 residues. Germline-derived CDR1 and CDR2 are MNHEY and SVGAGI. Trimming left V 0 bases short and J 10 bases short, with 10 bases between. CDR3 DNA: TGTGCCAGCAGTTACTCGCCAGGGCAATCACCCCTCCACTTT. Amino acid sequence: CASSYSPGQSPLHF.

This clone was seen once. V and J are TRBV7-8 and TRBJ1-2; possible D gene TRBD1, 6 bases. The germline gives CDR1 SGHVS, CDR2 FQNEAQ. Trimming removed 0 bases at V and 2 bases at J, with 13 bases between. The CDR3 spans 16 residues. This CDR3 reads CASSLASTQGNYGYTF. DNA of the CDR3: TGTGCCAGCAGCTTAGCCTCAACACAGGGAAACTATGGCTACACCTTC. The full variable domain, its missing parts supplied by reference TRBV7-8 and TRBJ1-2, is GAGVSQSPRYKVAKRGQDVALRCDPISGHVSLFWYQQALGQGPEFLTYFQNEAQLDKSGLPSDRFFAERPEGSVSTLKIQRTQQEDSAVYLCASSLASTQGNYGYTFGSGTRLTVV.